What follows describes a single T cell receptor (beta chain). The table came from immunoSEQ multiplex PCR; TCRdb's copy has only in-frame clones and leaves some out. This sample carries about 14,000 clones, approximately 33% of them seen once, and the ten largest clones take around 5.7%. Germline assignment: CDR1 SGHTA and CDR2 FQGNSA. The ends were cut back, 4 bases at V and 8 bases at J, with 14 bases in the middle. The CDR3 has 14 residues. The sample comes from a study of graft-versus-host responses after intestinal transplantation. Findings and caveats of the study: Peak levels of circulating GvH clones tracked with early post-transplant HvG declines. Recipient-marrow GvH clones were detected, some having first appeared in ileum or blood.

Co-plated with 200,000 CFSE-labeled responder cells were 200,000 irradiated, violet-dye-labeled stimulator cells. The clonotype comes from a human patient who received an intestinal transplant. The sample here was alloreactive CD4+ T cells from a mixed lymphocyte reaction culture, taken before intestinal transplant. The sample's subset: CFSE-low proliferating T cells sorted from roughly 6-day pre-transplant mixed lymphocyte reaction (GvH or HvG direction). The V gene is TRBV7-2, the J gene TRBJ2-2, with no clear D. CDR3 in DNA: TGTGCCAGCAGCTCTGGACGGCTCGCAGGGGAGCTGTTTTTT. This encodes CASSSGRLAGELFF.